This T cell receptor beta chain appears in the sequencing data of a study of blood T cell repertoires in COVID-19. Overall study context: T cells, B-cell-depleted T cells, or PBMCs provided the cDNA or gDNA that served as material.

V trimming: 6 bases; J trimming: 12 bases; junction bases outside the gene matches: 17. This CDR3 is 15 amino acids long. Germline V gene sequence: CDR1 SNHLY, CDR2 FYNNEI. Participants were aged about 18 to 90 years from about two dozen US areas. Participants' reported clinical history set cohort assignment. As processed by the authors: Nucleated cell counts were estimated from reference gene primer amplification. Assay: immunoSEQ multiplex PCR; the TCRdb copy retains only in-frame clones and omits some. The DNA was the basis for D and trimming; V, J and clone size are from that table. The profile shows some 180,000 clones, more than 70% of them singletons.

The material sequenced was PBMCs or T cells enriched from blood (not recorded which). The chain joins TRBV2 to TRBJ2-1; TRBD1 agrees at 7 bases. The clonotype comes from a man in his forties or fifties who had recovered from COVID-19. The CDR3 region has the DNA TGTGCCAGCAGCGCGAGGTCGGACAGGCGACCCGGGCAGTTCTTC. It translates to CASSARSDRRPGQFF.